This TCR beta chain is drawn from a study of cytomegalovirus exposure and HLA in healthy donors. On this clone: No antigen is known for it.

CDR1 and CDR2 (germline): SGHRS, YFSETQ. Trimming took 0 bases from V and 3 from J, leaving 12 bases between them. The CDR3 is 15 residues long. Study-level results: Testing in vitro showed three CMV-associated chains specific for CMV antigens.

Both 60 Vbeta primers and 13 Jbeta primers went into the PCR. Profiling relied on immunoSEQ multiplex PCR, and the TCRdb table lists in-frame clones only, not all of them. Its listing shows 200,000 or so clones. The clonotype was recovered from a boy aged 5-17 years in good health and CMV-seronegative. The chain recombines TRBV5-1 with TRBJ1-1; D possibly corresponds to TRBD1 (5 bases). Sequences were obtained from PBMCs. The DNA of the CDR3 is TGCGCCAGCAGCTTGGCCGGCGGGGGGTACACTGAAGCTTTCTTT. As protein: CASSLAGGGYTEAFF. The whole variable domain, remainder taken from reference TRBV5-1 and TRBJ1-1, is KAGVTQTPRYLIKTRGQQVTLSCSPISGHRSVSWYQQTPGQGLQFLFEYFSETQRNKGNFPGRFSGRQFSNSRSEMNVSTLELGDSALYLCASSLAGGGYTEAFFGQGTRLTVV.